Sequencing of this TCR beta chain was carried out in a study of T cell responses to AZD1222 COVID-19 vaccine (dated by TCRdb to about 2021). At the level of the whole study: AZD1222 recipients given second doses at about 4 weeks or at about 12 weeks were pooled, since spike-specific TCR depth and breadth were not found to differ between the two schedules. TCR sequencing covered more than 230 trial participants: some 210 given two doses of AZD1222 and around 25 given two doses of MenACWY control vaccine. Trial participants were enrolled into age subgroups of 18-55, 56-69 and 70-plus years, which contained about 150, 27 and 61 TCR-sequenced participants, respectively.

The germline ends are 12 bases apart after V is trimmed by 6 bases and J by 4 bases. The CDR3 goes from the cysteine to the phenylalanine over 13 residues. Only the CDR3 region is kept as DNA, spanning 39 bases read in frame from base 1. Reading the germline V gene gives CDR1 SGHRS and CDR2 YFSETQ. Summary of the overall study and its limitations: Because no day 14 peak-response samples were available, repertoires were characterized only after the peak T cell response. In the small 56-69-year group, the increase in depth fell short of significance, most likely because of low power. Participants were mostly white British and included more females than males, and it was suggested by the authors that clonal diversity may have been underestimated. Conclusions about previously exposed vaccinees are limited, since just six AZD1222 recipients were seropositive for SARS-CoV-2 at baseline. After two AZD1222 doses, spike-specific TCR breadth and depth were significantly higher than at day 0 and than in MenACWY recipients. CD4 TCRs associated with the vaccine covered the entire spike protein, and the dominant responses were in regions 160-218 and 743-854. Reportedly, almost half of the unique spike-specific TCRs recognized epitopes lying outside the regions that are mutated in the B.1.351 and B.1.1.7 variants.

This specimen's time point label, interpreted: baseline before first vaccination. Samples from vaccinated people were obtained from the UK trials COV001 and COV002, which included a single-blind randomized controlled phase 2/3 trial of AZD1222 (ChAdOx1 nCoV-19) in healthy adults. For TCRbeta chain sequencing, PBMC samples from trial participants were taken at day 0 and at day 28 after the second dose. The CDR3 regions of human TCRbeta chains were subjected to immunosequencing. Turning to the authors' computational methods: Repertoire TCRs were matched against a reference library of SARS-CoV-2-specific TCRs generated with the MIRA antigen-specificity platform. Breadth meant the fraction of unique TCRs that were SARS-CoV-2-associated, whereas depth meant the fraction of total T cells that were SARS-CoV-2-associated. Using the MIRA data, each spike-specific TCR was assigned both to the spike region to which the TCR was reactive and to a CD4 or CD8 class. Log10-transformed breadth and depth values were compared by one-way ANOVA with Sidak's multiple comparisons tests. Here the immuneACCESS table is served through TCRdb, limited to in-frame sequences with V and J called. Missing clones are a known gap in these copies; in checked studies unresolved V genes cover under half, and the rest lacks a known reason. Clone size and V and J calls were adopted from that table, with D and trimming inferred from the DNA. This sample comprises approximately 130,000 clones, 93% of them detected only once. Around 3.1% of the sample goes to the ten largest clones.

As regards this clone: Its antigen specificity is not known. Qualities for individual bases were not recorded, and no much larger clone is one base off.

This sequence uses TRBV5-1 and TRBJ2-3, with TRBD1 perhaps the D gene, on 5 matching bases. Sequenced here: peripheral blood, sampled on day 0 of AZD1222 vaccination. The receptor was isolated from an adult in good health. This receptor has the CDR3 CASNIGEADTQYF. The DNA is TGCGCCAGCAACATAGGGGAAGCAGATACGCAGTATTTT.